These T cell receptor beta chains were read from a single sample in a study of T cell responses to AZD1222 COVID-19 vaccine. Clones were read by immunoSEQ multiplex PCR, and TCRdb kept only the in-frame ones, dropping some. This sample has more than 250,000 clones; roughly 93% occur once, and the top ten carry around 0.6%. This material consisted of peripheral blood, taken on day 0 of AZD1222 vaccination. The receptors were gathered from an adult in good health. Both conserved end residues are part of each CDR3. A D gene is named only where the DNA matches it firmly. Only some rows state a clone size, as once, few, many or a class for expanded clones.

D gene,clone size,J gene,V gene,CDR3 protein,CDR3 DNA
-,-,TRBJ2-2,TRBV5-4,CASTPGGAGELFF,TGTGCCAGCACCCCGGGCGGCGCCGGGGAGCTGTTTTTT
-,few,TRBJ1-3,TRBV4-1,CASSQEISSGNTIYF,TGCGCCAGCAGCCAAGAGATCTCCTCTGGAAACACCATATATTTT
TRBD1,-,TRBJ2-5,TRBV2,CASRKGQVSQETQYF,TGTGCCAGCAGGAAGGGACAGGTTAGCCAAGAGACCCAGTACTTC
TRBD2,-,TRBJ2-3,TRBV6-2/TRBV6-3,CASSPLAGGRRLDTQYF,TGTGCCAGCAGCCCCCTAGCGGGAGGCCGACGGTTAGATACGCAGTATTTT
-,-,TRBJ1-2,TRBV9,CASSPRYGTANYGYTF,TGTGCCAGCAGCCCCCGGTACGGGACCGCTAACTATGGCTACACCTTC
-,-,TRBJ2-1,TRBV27,CASSLGTPNEQFF,TGTGCCAGCAGTTTAGGGACCCCTAATGAGCAGTTCTTC
-,-,TRBJ2-1,TRBV12-3/TRBV12-4,CASRTDPWDEQFF,TGTGCCAGCAGAACCGACCCGTGGGATGAGCAGTTCTTC
TRBD1,-,TRBJ1-5,TRBV19,CASSMGQEGPNQPQHF,TGTGCCAGTAGTATGGGACAGGAGGGGCCCAATCAGCCCCAGCATTTT
TRBD1,-,TRBJ2-7,TRBV9,CASSARGTANSYEQYF,TGTGCCAGCAGCGCGAGAGGGACAGCCAACTCCTACGAGCAGTACTTC
-,-,TRBJ2-7,TRBV6-2/TRBV6-3,CASSYSAASEQYF,TGTGCCAGCAGTTATAGTGCGGCCTCAGAGCAGTACTTC
TRBD1,once,TRBJ2-7,TRBV28,CASTPGGRYEQYF,TGTGCCAGCACCCCAGGGGGCAGGTACGAGCAGTACTTC
-,-,TRBJ2-7,TRBV27,CASSPTVGVNYEQYF,TGTGCCAGCAGTCCGACGGTTGGGGTTAACTACGAGCAGTACTTC
-,-,TRBJ1-6,TRBV6-5,CASTPQGAYNSPLHF,TGTGCCAGCACTCCGCAGGGAGCCTATAATTCACCCCTCCACTTT
-,-,TRBJ1-5,TRBV28,CATRGDQPQHF,TGTGCCACGAGGGGTGATCAGCCCCAGCATTTT
-,-,TRBJ1-4,TRBV14,CASSQEVTERKKLFF,TGTGCCAGCAGCCAAGAGGTAACAGAGCGGAAAAAACTGTTTTTT
-,-,TRBJ1-4,TRBV3-1/TRBV3-2,CASSLSSGATNEKLFF,TGTGCCAGCAGCCTAAGTTCTGGAGCTACTAATGAAAAACTGTTTTTT
TRBD1,-,TRBJ1-5,TRBV19,CASTPTGGTQPQHF,TGTGCCAGTACCCCCACAGGGGGAACTCAGCCCCAGCATTTT
-,-,TRBJ2-7,TRBV24-1,CATSDLPPPKRLDYEQYF,TGTGCCACCAGTGATCTCCCCCCCCCAAAGAGGCTTGACTACGAGCAGTACTTC
-,-,TRBJ1-5,TRBV10-3,CAISDLPNQPQHF,TGTGCCATCAGTGACTTACCGAATCAGCCCCAGCATTTT
-,-,TRBJ2-7,TRBV5-8,CASSPRDRDYEQYF,TGTGCCAGCAGCCCCCGGGACCGGGACTACGAGCAGTACTTC
TRBD1,few,TRBJ1-1,TRBV7-9,CASSSRDSAEAFF,TGTGCCAGCAGCTCAAGGGACAGCGCTGAAGCTTTCTTT
-,-,TRBJ2-5,TRBV11-2,CASRWGETGTKETQYF,TGTGCCAGCAGATGGGGGGAGACAGGGACAAAAGAGACCCAGTACTTC
-,-,TRBJ2-7,TRBV7-2,CASSLGTGEQYF,TGTGCCAGCAGCCTAGGGACGGGAGAGCAGTACTTC
TRBD1,few,TRBJ1-2,TRBV5-6,CASSLGQGIGYTF,TGTGCCAGCAGCTTGGGACAGGGAATTGGCTACACCTTC
TRBD1,-,TRBJ1-5,TRBV5-1,CASSLQGAGQPQHF,TGCGCCAGCAGTTTGCAGGGGGCAGGCCAGCCCCAGCATTTT
TRBD1,-,TRBJ1-2,TRBV7-9,CASRDGWQGARSYGYTF,TGTGCCAGCAGAGACGGGTGGCAGGGGGCGAGATCCTATGGCTACACCTTC
-,-,TRBJ1-6,TRBV5-1,CASSLEVVKGGSPLHF,TGCGCCAGCAGCTTGGAGGTGGTGAAGGGTGGCTCACCCCTCCACTTT